The clone carrying this T cell receptor beta chain was counted a few times. The target antigen is unknown. Sequencing used cDNA as its template, made by extracting RNA and reverse transcribing it. The assay was immunoSEQ multiplex PCR, and TCRdb's table has in-frame clones only and misses some. The profile covers about 190,000 clones, with 55% to 70% appearing a single time and approximately 0.69% taken by the ten largest. The entry originates in a study of CD8+ T cells in alopecia areata. As for the study in general: Tofacitinib ran for 6 to 18 months before 6 months off drug. Study conclusions and caveats: Scalp clonality decreased significantly with tofacitinib, and so did expanded CD8+ clones among the top 100. The study found higher clonality in lesional than normal scalp, especially in alopecia totalis/universalis. One nonresponder leaves baseline CD8+ expansion's link to response uncertain.

Treatment: oral pan-JAK inhibitor, 5-10 mg twice daily. The V gene lost 1 base and the J gene lost 0 bases, with 10 bases spanning the gap. This CDR3 spans 16 amino acids. Germline V lookup: CDR1 SGHTA, CDR2 FQGNSA. The TCR comes from a human donor with alopecia areata. This chain uses TRBV7-2 with TRBJ2-1, with D possibly matching TRBD2 (5 bases). Source: CD4+ T cells sorted from blood, taken at week 4, from a patient treated with tofacitinib. CDR3 sequence (DNA): TGTGCCAGCAGCTTAGGACTACCAAGCTCCTACAATGAGCAGTTCTTC. This sequence encodes CASSLGLPSSYNEQFF.